This T cell receptor beta chain was obtained from a study of T cell responses to AZD1222 COVID-19 vaccine. Across the study: Doses given second, at about 4 or about 12 weeks, were pooled. Notes on the study in general: Nearly half of spike-specific TCRs reportedly target unmutated variant regions. Clonal diversity was possibly underestimated; the donors were predominantly white British and more often female.

The assay was immunoSEQ multiplex PCR, and TCRdb's table has in-frame clones only and misses some. This sample yields around 100,000 clones, of which nearly 95% are seen a single time; 1.5% to 2% belongs to the top ten. To note about this clone: Antigen specificity is unknown.

The germline gives CDR1 DFQATT, CDR2 SNEGSKA (reference sequence). Trimming took 3 bases from V and 4 from J; bases not matched to a gene: 3. This CDR3 contains 14 residues. The clonotype originates from an adult in good health. Sequencing was performed on peripheral blood, taken on day 0 of AZD1222 vaccination. This chain joins TRBV20-1 and TRBJ2-5; 12 positions agree with TRBD2. The CDR3 loop reads CSASLLAGGETQYF. CDR3 nucleotides: TGCAGTGCTAGTCTACTAGCGGGAGGAGAGACCCAGTACTTC.